A selection of T cell receptor beta chains follows, all from one sample in a study of blood T cell repertoires in COVID-19. Method: immunoSEQ multiplex PCR; TCRdb's copy keeps in-frame clones and lacks some. The sample holds more than 350,000 clones, roughly 89% seen once. Sequenced material: PBMCs or T cells enriched from blood (not recorded which). These receptors all stem from a woman aged 50 to 60 who had recovered from COVID-19. Each CDR3 is given with its conserved first and last residue.

TRBV5-6	TRBJ2-7	CASRRGTDSSYEQYF
TRBV11-2	TRBJ2-7	CASSPQVRAGYEQYF
TRBV11-1	TRBJ1-1	CASSRGRGNTEAFF
TRBV19	TRBJ2-7	CASSLTRQGGGYEQYF
TRBV28	TRBJ2-2	CASSLLAGVSNTGELFF
TRBV18	TRBJ1-2	CASSPLTNYGYTF
TRBV11-3	TRBJ2-3	CASSFQTSGDVPDTQYF
TRBV2	TRBJ2-7	CASSEASSYEQYF
TRBV28	TRBJ1-1	CASQGMQGAFF
TRBV7-9	TRBJ1-1	CASSLQARRGTEAFF
TRBV7-9	TRBJ2-3	CASRPEITDTQYF
TRBV3-1/TRBV3-2	TRBJ1-4	CASSHGDRVNEKLFF
TRBV2	TRBJ1-1	CASRRGGWGGTLTAFF
TRBV4-3	TRBJ1-2	CASSPPVRFCGYTF
TRBV6-5	TRBJ1-1	CASRLYTEAFF
TRBV7-2	TRBJ2-2	CASSSGQPGTGELFF
TRBV19	TRBJ1-2	CASSIVWTGVGIYGYTF
TRBV29-1	TRBJ2-7	CSVRRQGLSSYEQYF
TRBV5-8	TRBJ1-2	CASSLGQGPASGYTF
TRBV27	TRBJ1-6	CASSLGSGINSPLHF
TRBV18	TRBJ1-2	CASSPETDSGYTF
TRBV6-5	TRBJ2-1	CASSFQAGGGEQFF
TRBV30	TRBJ2-1	CAWRQANEQFF
TRBV14	TRBJ1-6	CASSQRRDRWGYGSPLHF
TRBV11-2	TRBJ1-2	CASSLDRGAYGYTF
TRBV15	TRBJ2-3	CSTSRQGPLGTDTQYF
TRBV5-1	TRBJ2-1	CASSGQSLVDEQFF
TRBV19	TRBJ1-5	CATLAPGQVINQPQHF
TRBV7-2	TRBJ1-1	CASSSPGGGNTEAFF
TRBV5-6	TRBJ1-1	CASSIAGTGAAEAFF
TRBV28	TRBJ2-1	CASRTSPYNEQFF
TRBV28	TRBJ1-1	CASRSGARRNTEAFF
TRBV6-1	TRBJ1-4	CASSAGDKLTNEKLFF
TRBV7-9	TRBJ1-2	CASSRADRGRNGYTF
TRBV28	TRBJ2-7	CASRETIGVYEQYF
TRBV7-9	TRBJ2-5	CASSSPAGGPRSRVTAQYF
TRBV7-2	TRBJ1-3	CTSSEVEAGNTIYF
TRBV7-2	TRBJ1-1	CASSFAGSISMNTEAFF
TRBV7-2	TRBJ1-1	CASSFVPGQGRWTEAFF
TRBV7-2	TRBJ1-2	CASSLGQRDGYTF
TRBV10-3	TRBJ2-2	CAISESTGGHTGELFF
TRBV29-1	TRBJ2-1	CSVQTGHNEQFF
TRBV19	TRBJ1-2	CASTPVNGYGYTF